These T cell receptor beta chains were read from a single sample in a study of CD8+CD57+ T cells in acquired aplastic anemia. TCRdb passed the reads through MiXCR, listing each CDR3 protein once. The data show around 50,000 distinct CDR3 sequences, over 60% seen once. Sequencing input: sorted CD4+, CD8+, or CD8+CD57+ T cells (not recorded which) from PBMCs. The origin of the receptors is a human donor in good health, serving as a control. The CDR3 runs from the conserved cysteine through the conserved F or W. The D gene is left open where the match is weak. Where a row states a size, it is once, few, many or the class of an expanded clone; other rows omit it.

TRBD1	TRBV2	TRBJ2-7	-	CASETGTGDHEQYF	TGTGCCAGCGAGACCGGGACAGGGGACCACGAGCAGTACTTC
-	TRBV5-5	TRBJ2-7	-	CASSPDTGRSYEQYF	TGTGCCAGCAGCCCGGACACAGGGAGATCCTACGAGCAGTACTTC
-	TRBV20-1	TRBJ2-7	-	CSARDERSYEQYF	TGCAGTGCTAGAGATGAGCGATCCTACGAGCAGTACTTC
TRBD2	TRBV2	TRBJ2-7	-	CASRRGGSYEQYF	TGTGCCAGCAGGCGGGGGGGATCCTACGAGCAGTACTTC
-	TRBV13	TRBJ2-7	-	CASSRGRDTFWGEQYF	TGTGCCAGCTCACGCGGCCGGGACACCTTTTGGGGAGAGCAGTACTTC
-	TRBV24-1	TRBJ2-5	-	CATSGLAEETQYF	TGTGCCACCAGTGGGTTAGCGGAAGAGACCCAGTACTTC
-	TRBV24-1	TRBJ2-5	-	CATGALSTPSQETQYF	TGTGCCACCGGGGCCCTGTCGACACCTTCCCAAGAGACCCAGTACTTC
TRBD1	TRBV10-3	TRBJ1-2	-	CAISESHRGVGGYTF	TGTGCCATCAGTGAGTCGCACAGGGGTGTAGGTGGCTACACCTTC
-	TRBV9	TRBJ2-1	-	CASSPVISSYNEQFF	TGTGCCAGCAGCCCTGTAATCAGCTCCTACAATGAGCAGTTCTTC
TRBD2	TRBV7-8	TRBJ2-7	-	CASSLSSGGYEQYF	TGTGCCAGCAGCTTATCATCGGGGGGATACGAGCAGTACTTC
TRBD1	TRBV12-3/TRBV12-4	TRBJ1-2	-	CASSLTGEAYTF	TGTGCCAGCAGTCTCACAGGGGAGGCCTACACCTTC
-	TRBV11-1	TRBJ2-3	-	CASSHMAGQNTDTQYF	TGTGCCAGCAGCCACATGGCGGGACAGAACACAGATACGCAGTATTTT
TRBD2	TRBV27	TRBJ2-1	many	CASTTGLAGHNEQFF	TGTGCCAGCACTACAGGACTAGCGGGACACAATGAGCAGTTCTTC
TRBD2	TRBV2	TRBJ2-1	many	CASSYDPWLAVNEQFF	TGTGCCAGCAGTTACGACCCGTGGCTAGCGGTCAATGAGCAGTTCTTC
-	TRBV19	TRBJ2-2	-	CASRRTEPGELFF	TGTGCCAGTAGAAGGACAGAGCCCGGGGAGCTGTTTTTT
-	TRBV2	TRBJ1-2	-	CASAAGQGDYGYTF	TGTGCCAGCGCAGCGGGGCAGGGTGATTATGGCTACACCTTC
-	TRBV29-1	TRBJ1-3	few	CSVAVDGNTIYF	TGCAGCGTTGCAGTGGACGGAAACACCATATATTTT
TRBD1	TRBV29-1	TRBJ1-1	-	CSVEDWGQNLYTEAFF	TGCAGCGTTGAAGATTGGGGACAGAATTTATACACTGAAGCTTTCTTT
-	TRBV10-2	TRBJ2-2	once	CASSESTHLPNTGELFF	TGCGCCAGCAGTGAGTCGACCCATCTTCCGAACACCGGGGAGCTGTTTTTT
-	TRBV11-1	TRBJ1-1	-	CASSLGIGRGNMNTEAFF	TGTGCCAGCAGCTTAGGAATTGGCAGGGGAAATATGAACACTGAAGCTTTCTTT
-	TRBV19	TRBJ1-1	-	CASSIWGRTEAFF	TGTGCCAGTAGTATATGGGGGCGAACTGAAGCTTTCTTT
TRBD1	TRBV7-2	TRBJ1-2	-	CASSDRQGNDGYTF	TGTGCCAGCAGCGACCGACAGGGGAACGATGGCTACACCTTC
TRBD1	TRBV2	TRBJ2-3	few	CARTHARDRASDTQYF	TGTGCCCGCACCCACGCCCGGGACAGGGCTTCAGATACGCAGTATTTT
-	TRBV11-2	TRBJ2-4	-	CASSRDGVSGNIQYF	TGTGCCAGCAGCCGCGACGGTGTCTCGGGAAACATTCAGTACTTC
TRBD1	TRBV24-1	TRBJ1-2	-	CATSDYRGYGYTF	TGTGCCACCAGTGATTACAGGGGCTATGGCTACACCTTC
-	TRBV9	TRBJ1-6	-	CASTRDLVSNSPLHF	TGTGCCAGCACCAGAGATTTGGTTTCGAATTCACCCCTCCACTTT
-	TRBV20-1	TRBJ1-1	-	CSARSGGRTEAFF	TGCAGTGCTAGATCTGGGGGTCGGACTGAAGCTTTCTTT
-	TRBV20-1	TRBJ2-5	-	CSARGANQETQYF	TGCAGTGCTAGAGGAGCGAACCAAGAGACCCAGTACTTC
-	TRBV5-1	TRBJ2-1	-	CASSPKPRDEQFF	TGCGCCAGCAGCCCCAAGCCCCGGGATGAGCAGTTCTTC
-	TRBV11-2	TRBJ2-3	many	CASSLDPGATDTQYF	TGTGCCAGCAGCTTAGATCCGGGGGCGACAGATACGCAGTATTTT
TRBD1	TRBV19	TRBJ1-2	-	CASSPGLGGQGAYGYTF	TGTGCCAGTAGTCCTGGATTAGGGGGACAGGGGGCGTATGGCTACACCTTC
TRBD1	TRBV11-1	TRBJ1-1	-	CASSLGDRGLWDTEAFF	TGTGCCAGCAGCTTAGGAGACAGGGGTTTATGGGACACTGAAGCTTTCTTT
-	TRBV7-2	TRBJ2-5	-	CASRKEETQYF	TGTGCCAGCAGGAAGGAAGAGACCCAGTACTTC
TRBD1	TRBV6-1	TRBJ1-2	many	CASSEWQYQGVGYTF	TGTGCCAGCAGTGAATGGCAGTACCAGGGGGTTGGCTACACCTTC
TRBD1	TRBV24-1	TRBJ2-3	-	CATSDRDRGSDTQYF	TGTGCCACCAGTGACCGGGACAGGGGCTCAGATACGCAGTATTTT
-	TRBV25-1	TRBJ2-3	-	CASSDLGGPGDTQYF	TGTGCCAGCAGCGACCTCGGGGGGCCGGGAGATACGCAGTATTTT
-	TRBV5-1	TRBJ1-3	-	CASSLFTGISGNTIYF	TGCGCCAGCAGCTTATTTACAGGCATTTCTGGAAACACCATATATTTT
-	TRBV29-1	TRBJ2-3	few	CSGKGGTDTQYF	TGCAGCGGAAAAGGGGGCACAGATACGCAGTATTTT
TRBD1	TRBV11-2	TRBJ1-3	-	CASSAGTGTGNTIYF	TGTGCCAGCAGCGCCGGGACAGGGACTGGAAACACCATATATTTT
TRBD2	TRBV9	TRBJ2-5	-	CASSRLAGGRQETQYF	TGTGCCAGCAGCAGACTAGCGGGGGGGCGCCAAGAGACCCAGTACTTC
-	TRBV7-3	TRBJ1-1	-	CASSFDSRTEAFF	TGTGCCAGCAGCTTCGACTCCAGAACTGAAGCTTTCTTT
-	TRBV2	TRBJ2-7	few	CASSEASPHGENYEQYF	TGTGCCAGCAGTGAAGCCAGCCCCCACGGGGAAAACTACGAGCAGTACTTC
-	TRBV10-3	TRBJ1-5	-	CAISESRGNQPQHF	TGTGCCATCAGTGAGTCGCGGGGCAATCAGCCCCAGCATTTT
-	TRBV19	TRBJ2-7	-	CASSIWGLDEQYF	TGTGCCAGTAGTATCTGGGGGCTGGACGAGCAGTACTTC
TRBD1	TRBV29-1	TRBJ1-1	-	CRGQGYWHTEAFF	TGCAGGGGACAGGGGTATTGGCACACTGAAGCTTTCTTT
-	TRBV11-1	TRBJ1-2	-	CASSPEGRGATYGYTF	TGTGCCAGCAGCCCCGAAGGCAGGGGCGCCACTTATGGCTACACCTTC
TRBD2	TRBV30	TRBJ2-1	many	CAWSSGRGVNEQFF	TGTGCCTGGAGTAGCGGGAGGGGGGTCAATGAGCAGTTCTTC